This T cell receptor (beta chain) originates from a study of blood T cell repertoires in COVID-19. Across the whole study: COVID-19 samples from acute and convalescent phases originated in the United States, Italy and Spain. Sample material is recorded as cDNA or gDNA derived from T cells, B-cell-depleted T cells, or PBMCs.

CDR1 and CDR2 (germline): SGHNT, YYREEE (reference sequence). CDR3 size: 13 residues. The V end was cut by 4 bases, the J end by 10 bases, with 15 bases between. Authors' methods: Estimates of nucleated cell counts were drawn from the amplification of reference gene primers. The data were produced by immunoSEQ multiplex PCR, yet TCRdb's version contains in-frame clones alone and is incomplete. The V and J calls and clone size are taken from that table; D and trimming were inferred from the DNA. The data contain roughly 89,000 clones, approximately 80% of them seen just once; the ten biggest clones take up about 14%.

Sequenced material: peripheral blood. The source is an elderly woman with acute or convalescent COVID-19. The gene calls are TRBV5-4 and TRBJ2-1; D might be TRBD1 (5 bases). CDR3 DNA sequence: TGTGCCAGCAGCCCCATGCAGGGTAACGAGCAGTTCTTC. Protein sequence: CASSPMQGNEQFF.